This T cell receptor (beta chain) was recovered during a study of beta chain features in type 1 diabetes. The authors reverse transcribed all of the isolated RNA, so sequencing captured expressed TCRB transcripts. Assay: immunoSEQ multiplex PCR; the TCRdb copy retains only in-frame clones and omits some. The table includes 150,000 or so clones, 11% detected once. CD4+ naive, central memory, regulatory and stem cell-like memory cells were sorted via CD45RO/CCR7/CD25/CD127/CD95/CD27. Sorted populations all exceeded 98% purity. Findings of the study overall: Since sequencing was performed on cDNA, cells with high TCR expression could be over-represented.

Regarding this clone: Its cognate antigen is unknown.

Trimming removed 4 bases at V and 8 bases at J, with 11 bases between. This CDR3 has 12 residues. CDR1 and CDR2 (germline): SNHLY, FYNNEI. V usage is TRBV2 and J usage is TRBJ1-2, with D uncertain. This receptor was identified in a man aged 18 to 35 in good health. The sample consisted of central memory CD4+ T cells from blood. The DNA for the CDR3 is TGTGCCAGCAGTGCGGAGGACCGAGGCTACACCTTC. Amino acids: CASSAEDRGYTF.